This T cell receptor beta chain was retrieved from a study of T cell responses to AZD1222 COVID-19 vaccine. Germline CDR1 is SGHAT and CDR2 is FQNNGV. CDR3 size: 12 residues. J gave up 4 bases and V 4 bases, and 0 bases lay outside the gene matches. The repertoire was sequenced with immunoSEQ multiplex PCR; TCRdb's copy has only in-frame clones and lacks some. The sample lists 120,000 to 150,000 clones; over 85% were seen once. The source of this sequence is an adult in good health. The sequencing used peripheral blood, collected on day 0 of AZD1222 vaccination. V usage is TRBV11-2 and J usage is TRBJ2-7, with 8 bases matching TRBD2. CDR3 nucleotides: TGTGCCAGCAGCTCTAGCGGGTACGAGCAGTACTTC. Residues: CASSSSGYEQYF.